What follows describes a single T cell receptor beta chain. Antigen: not known. This specimen belongs to a study of shared clonotypes between healthy human individuals. The assay was immunoSEQ multiplex PCR, and TCRdb's table has in-frame clones only and misses some. The data contain about 2 million clones, 90% to 95% of them singletons. Study-level findings and limits: Limited genetic and exposure-history diversity came from having few donors. Incomplete sequencing of sorted subsets was indicated by rarefaction despite large depth.

V was clipped by 2 bases and J by 4 bases, with 8 bases between them. This CDR3 is 12 amino acids long. The germline V gene has CDR1 GTSNPN and CDR2 SVGIG (reference sequence). Sequencing was carried out using naive CD4+ T cells sorted from blood. As for subset: CD45RA+ positively selected. This receptor was obtained from a man aged 18 to 35 in good health. The chain couples TRBV30 to TRBJ1-2; D is possibly TRBD1 (6 bases). CDR3: CAWSTGSYGYTF. The CDR3 nucleotides are TGTGCCTGGAGTACAGGGTCCTATGGCTACACCTTC. The entire variable domain, with the rest obtained from reference TRBV30 and TRBJ1-2, is as follows: SQTIHQWPATLVQPVGSPLSLECTVEGTSNPNLYWYRQAAGRGLQLLFYSVGIGQISSEVPQNLSASRPQDRQFILSSKKLLLSDSGFYLCAWSTGSYGYTFGSGTRLTVV.